These 14 T cell receptor beta chains came from one sample sequenced in a study of cytomegalovirus exposure and HLA in healthy donors. The study ran its PCR with 60 Vbeta and 13 Jbeta primers. Clones were read by immunoSEQ multiplex PCR, and TCRdb kept only the in-frame ones, dropping some. The sample has 120,000 to 150,000 clones, about 72% seen once. Sequencing was carried out using PBMCs. The receptors were sampled from a man aged 35 to 55 in good health and CMV-seronegative.

The J gene is TRBJ2-7, the V gene TRBV5-1; weak D call: TRBD1 (6 bases). Germline assignment: CDR1 SGHRS and CDR2 YFSETQ. Trimming stripped 0 bases from V and 2 bases from J, with 9 bases between. The CDR3 runs to 14 residues. The DNA of the CDR3 is TGCGCCAGCAGCTTGGACGGACAGCCCTACGAGCAGTACTTC. Its protein product is CASSLDGQPYEQYF.

The rearrangement joins TRBV4-3 to TRBJ2-1, with TRBD2 as a possible D gene (7 bases). V dropped 1 base and J dropped 7 bases, with 20 bases sitting between them. Germline loops: CDR1 LGHNA, CDR2 YSLEER. The CDR3 consists of 17 residues. The CDR3 coding sequence is TGCGCCAGCAGCCAAGGAGGGGGGGCGGGAGTTAATAATGAGCAGTTCTTC. This sequence encodes CASSQGGGAGVNNEQFF.

The CDR3 region is CASSEGVGRAGDTQYF. The CDR3 nucleotides are TGTGCCAGCAGTGAAGGGGTCGGGAGGGCCGGAGATACGCAGTATTTT. The V and J genes are TRBV6-1 and TRBJ2-3; 8 nucleotides match TRBD2. Germline V lookup: CDR1 MNHNS, CDR2 SASEGT. The CDR3 has 16 residues. The ends lost 1 base at V and 5 bases at J; junction bases unmatched: 8.

The V gene is TRBV2, the J gene TRBJ2-6; TRBD2 matches 7 bases. Germline loops: CDR1 SNHLY, CDR2 FYNNEI. V trimming: 7 bases; J trimming: 1 base; junction bases outside the gene matches: 4. The CDR3 consists of 15 residues. The DNA of the CDR3 is TGTGCCAGCACCAACGGGGGGTCTGGGGCCAACGTCCTGACTTTC. It translates to CASTNGGSGANVLTF.

The V gene is TRBV6-5, the J gene TRBJ1-4; weak D call: TRBD1 (6 bases). Looked up from germline, CDR1 is MNHEY and CDR2 is SVGAGI. This CDR3 is 13 amino acids long. Trimming stripped 6 bases from V and 7 bases from J, with 12 bases between. The CDR3 nucleotides read TGTGCCAGCAGCTGGGACATCCGTGAAAAACTGTTTTTT. Translating it yields CASSWDIREKLFF.

The chain carries TRBV4-1 and TRBJ2-5, with TRBD1 identical over 10 bases. The J call may be faulty, since TRBJ2-7 better matches the DNA end. CDR1 and CDR2 from the germline V gene are MGHRA and YSYEKL. The CDR3 runs to 15 residues. CDR3 coding DNA: TGCGCCAGCAGCCCGGGACAGGGGTACGACTACGAGCAGTACTTC. This codes for CASSPGQGYDYEQYF.

This clone occurred a few times. This sequence joins TRBV6-1 and TRBJ1-5; 8 bases are shared with TRBD1. Germline loops: CDR1 MNHNS, CDR2 SASEGT. With 7 bases clipped from V and 6 bases from J, the junction kept 11 bases outside the gene matches. The CDR3 is 15 residues long. The CDR3 DNA reads TGTGCCAGCATGTCAGGGGGCTATGTCGGTCAGCCCCAGCATTTT. Protein product: CASMSGGYVGQPQHF.

The V and J genes are TRBV7-9 and TRBJ2-7; 10 nucleotides align to TRBD2. Germline V gives CDR1 SEHNR, CDR2 FQNEAQ (reference sequence). Trimming removed 4 bases from V and 6 bases from J; junction bases left unmatched: 6. This CDR3 comprises 14 residues. CDR3 coding DNA: TGTGCCAGCAGCTCTCTAGCGGGAGCCGGCGAGCAGTACTTC. Amino acid sequence: CASSSLAGAGEQYF. Full variable domain (outside the CDR3, taken from reference TRBV7-9 and TRBJ2-7): DTGVSQNPRHKITKRGQNVTFRCDPISEHNRLYWYRQTLGQGPEFLTYFQNEAQLEKSRLLSDRFSAERPKGSFSTLEIQRTEQGDSAMYLCASSSLAGAGEQYFGPGTRLTVT.

This chain uses TRBV5-4 with TRBJ1-3; D may be TRBD1 (5 bases). Germline CDR1 reads SGHNT; CDR2 reads YYREEE (reference sequence). With 1 base removed from V and 7 bases from J, the gap between germline ends came to 12 bases. CDR3 length: 14 amino acids. The CDR3 reads CASSLWGVRNTIYF. The DNA for the CDR3 is TGTGCCAGCAGCTTGTGGGGGGTGCGGAACACCATATATTTT.

This clone has just one count. The V call is TRBV5-1, the J call TRBJ1-4; D uncertain. The CDR3 is 16 amino acids. The V end was cut by 0 bases, the J end by 4 bases, with 13 bases between. The V gene's germline CDR1 is SGHRS and CDR2 YFSETQ. This CDR3 reads CASSLGGSTSNEKLFF. The CDR3 DNA is TGCGCCAGCAGCTTGGGCGGATCGACTAGTAATGAAAAACTGTTTTTT.

This clone was seen a few times. The same CDR3 is also encoded by other DNA sequences in this sample. The rearrangement joins TRBV9 to TRBJ2-1; D perhaps matches TRBD2 (6 bases). CDR3 length: 15 amino acids. Germline V CDR1 and CDR2: SGDLS, YYNGEE. Deletions cut 2 bases from V and 2 bases from J, with 11 bases between. CDR3 protein: CASSVGGGAYNEQFF. As DNA, the CDR3 is TGTGCCAGCAGCGTCGGGGGAGGCGCCTACAATGAGCAGTTCTTC. The complete variable domain, with remaining parts taken from reference TRBV9 and TRBJ2-1, reads DSGVTQTPKHLITATGQRVTLRCSPRSGDLSVYWYQQSLDQGLQFLIQYYNGEERAKGNILERFSAQQFPDLHSELNLSSLELGDSALYFCASSVGGGAYNEQFFGPGTRLTVL.

The J gene is TRBJ2-3, the V gene TRBV5-4; D might be TRBD1 (6 bases). Germline V gives CDR1 SGHNT, CDR2 YYREEE (reference sequence). CDR3 size: 12 residues. The V end was cut by 7 bases, the J end by 3 bases, with 9 bases between. Written as DNA, the CDR3 is TGTGCCAGCGCAGGGGCGACAGATACGCAGTATTTT. Translated, it gives CASAGATDTQYF.

This chain joins TRBV2 and TRBJ1-5, with a possible D match to TRBD1 (5 bases). Trimming pared 6 bases from V and 3 bases from J, leaving 12 bases between. CDR3 length equals 14 residues. Germline V gene lookup returns CDR1 SNHLY and CDR2 FYNNEI. DNA of the CDR3: TGTGCCAGCAGGGGGGGTACAGTCAATCAGCCCCAGCATTTT. This encodes CASRGGTVNQPQHF.

The chain uses TRBV27 and TRBJ1-5, with TRBD1 matching 8 bases. CDR3 length equals 15 residues. Per the germline V gene, CDR1 is MNHEY and CDR2 is SMNVEV (reference sequence). After removal of 0 bases from V and 6 bases from J, the junction contained 4 bases not matched to a gene. The CDR3 is CASSLSTGVLQPQHF. In nucleotides, the CDR3 is TGTGCCAGCAGTTTATCGACAGGGGTACTTCAGCCCCAGCATTTT.